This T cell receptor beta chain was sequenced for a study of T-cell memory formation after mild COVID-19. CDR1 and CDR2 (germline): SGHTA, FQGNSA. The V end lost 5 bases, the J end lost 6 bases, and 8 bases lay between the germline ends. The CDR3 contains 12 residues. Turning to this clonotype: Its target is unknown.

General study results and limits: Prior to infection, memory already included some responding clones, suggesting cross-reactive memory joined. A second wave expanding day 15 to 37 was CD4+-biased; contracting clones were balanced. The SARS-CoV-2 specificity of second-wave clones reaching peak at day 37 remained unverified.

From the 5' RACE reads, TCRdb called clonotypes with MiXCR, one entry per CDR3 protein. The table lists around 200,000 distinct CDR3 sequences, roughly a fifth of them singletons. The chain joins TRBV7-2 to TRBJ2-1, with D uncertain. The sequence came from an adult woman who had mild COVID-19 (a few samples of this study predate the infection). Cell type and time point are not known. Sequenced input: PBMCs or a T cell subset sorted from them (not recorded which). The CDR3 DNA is TGTGCCAGCAGCCCGCCGCTCAATGAGCAGTTCTTC. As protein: CASSPPLNEQFF. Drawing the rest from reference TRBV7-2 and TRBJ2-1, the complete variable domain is GAGVSQSPSNKVTEKGKDVELRCDPISGHTALYWYRQSLGQGLEFLIYFQGNSAPDKSGLPSDRFSAERTGGSVSTLTIQRTQQEDSAVYLCASSPPLNEQFFGPGTRLTVL.